These 29 T cell receptor beta chains came from one sample sequenced in a study of cytomegalovirus exposure and HLA in healthy donors. Produced via immunoSEQ multiplex PCR; TCRdb's table is partial and in-frame only. The sample contains roughly 60,000 clones, approximately 96% of which appear only once. The sequenced material came from PBMCs. The receptors come from a man younger than 35 in good health and CMV-seronegative.

The chain employs TRBV4-3 and TRBJ2-7, with unresolved D. V dropped 10 bases and J dropped 4 bases, with 8 bases sitting between them. Germline CDR1 reads LGHNA; CDR2 reads YSLEER. CDR3 length equals 10 residues. The CDR3 protein is CANSYYEQYF. CDR3 DNA sequence: TGCGCCAACTCATATTACGAGCAGTACTTC.

This chain uses TRBV6-4 with TRBJ2-1; TRBD2 is a possible D gene (7 bases). V gave up 2 bases and J gave up 10 bases, with 12 bases separating them. This CDR3 has 13 amino acids. Germline CDR1 MRHNA, CDR2 SNTAGT. The CDR3 spells CASSDQKGGEQFF. The CDR3 DNA follows: TGTGCCAGCAGTGACCAAAAGGGGGGGGAGCAGTTCTTC.

In this sample, this clone turned up once. In DNA form, the CDR3 reads TGTGCCAGCAGTCGGAGGGGAGTTCTTTGGTCCTACGAGCAGTACTTC. Translated: CASSRRGVLWSYEQYF. V and J are TRBV28 and TRBJ2-7; D is possibly TRBD2 (6 bases). The V gene lost 5 bases and the J gene lost 1 base, with 18 bases spanning the gap. The CDR3 contains 16 residues. Germline CDR1 and CDR2: MDHEN and SYDVKM.

The chain couples TRBV18 to TRBJ2-5; TRBD1 matches 7 bases. Unmatched junction bases numbered 14, after V lost 2 bases and J lost 5 bases. The germline CDR1 and CDR2 sequences are KGHSH and LQKENI. This CDR3 comprises 17 residues. CDR3 nucleotides: TGTGCCAGCTCACCAACAGAGGACAGGAGAGTTTTCGAGACCCAGTACTTC. Its translation: CASSPTEDRRVFETQYF. The variable domain in full, completed from reference TRBV18 and TRBJ2-5, reads NAGVMQNPRHLVRRRGQEARLRCSPMKGHSHVYWYRQLPEEGLKFMVYLQKENIIDESGMPKERFSAEFPKEGPSILRIQQVVRGDSAAYFCASSPTEDRRVFETQYFGPGTRLLVL.

The genes are TRBV19 and TRBJ2-2, with 7 bases lining up with TRBD1. The CDR3 contains 16 residues. J was trimmed by 6 bases and V by 6 bases; bases with no gene match: 13. The V gene's germline CDR1 is LNHDA and CDR2 SQIVND (reference sequence). The CDR3 coding sequence is TGTGCCAGTAGGTCCGCGCTGGGACAGAGGGCCGGGGAGCTGTTTTTT. This gives the protein CASRSALGQRAGELFF.

The rearrangement links TRBV7-9 to TRBJ1-2; D is uncertain. V was shortened by 5 bases and J by 0 bases, with 13 bases between the two germline ends. Per germline, CDR1 SEHNR and CDR2 FQNEAQ (reference sequence). CDR3 size: 15 residues. The CDR3, as DNA: TGTGCCAGCAGCGTGGGGAGCATAACTAACTATGGCTACACCTTC. Translated: CASSVGSITNYGYTF.

The chain employs TRBV28 and TRBJ2-1; TRBD2 matches 12 bases. The V segment lost 5 bases and the J segment 8 bases; nucleotides outside the gene matches: 13. The CDR3 loop spans 17 amino acids. The germline V gene has CDR1 MDHEN and CDR2 SYDVKM. The CDR3 sequence: CASSAPGLAGPGDEQFF. CDR3 sequence (DNA): TGTGCCAGCAGTGCCCCGGGACTAGCGGGCCCCGGGGATGAGCAGTTCTTC.

The genes are TRBV28 and TRBJ2-7; unclear D gene. CDR3 length equals 12 residues. V lost 6 bases and J 2 bases, leaving 8 bases between the germline ends. In germline, CDR1 is MDHEN, CDR2 SYDVKM. The DNA of the CDR3 is TGTGCCAGCAGCGCACAAACCTACGAGCAGTACTTC. As protein: CASSAQTYEQYF.

DNA for the CDR3: TGTGCCAGCAGCCTAGCGGGAGGGCCGTGGGGCTCGGAGACCCAGTACTTC. This gives the protein CASSLAGGPWGSETQYF. The V call is TRBV5-6, the J call TRBJ2-5, with 12 bases fitting TRBD2. V dropped 4 bases and J dropped 5; count of bases not matched to a gene: 12. The CDR3 is 17 residues long. Germline V gene sequence: CDR1 SGHDT, CDR2 YYEEEE.

This rearrangement joins TRBV27 to TRBJ1-2; 7 bases are a match to TRBD1. This CDR3 has 15 residues. From germline, CDR1 is MNHEY and CDR2 SMNVEV (reference sequence). J lost 7 bases, V lost 0 bases, and 8 bases had no gene match. DNA of the CDR3: TGTGCCAGCAGTTTATCGCCCGAGGGGGCGCTTGGCTACACCTTC. It is translated as CASSLSPEGALGYTF.

This chain links TRBV5-1 with TRBJ2-7; a possible D gene is TRBD1 (5 bases). V lost 2 bases and J lost 0, with 6 bases in between. The CDR3 covers 13 residues. Germline V gene sequence: CDR1 SGHRS, CDR2 YFSETQ. CDR3 loop: CASSFQGSYEQYF. In nucleotides, the CDR3 is TGCGCCAGCAGCTTTCAGGGCTCCTACGAGCAGTACTTC. Looking up the rest from reference TRBV5-1 and TRBJ2-7 gives the full variable domain: KAGVTQTPRYLIKTRGQQVTLSCSPISGHRSVSWYQQTPGQGLQFLFEYFSETQRNKGNFPGRFSGRQFSNSRSEMNVSTLELGDSALYLCASSFQGSYEQYFGPGTRLTVT.

This chain connects TRBV6-1 to TRBJ2-7; weak D call: TRBD2 (5 bases). CDR3 length equals 12 residues. Trimming left V 6 bases short and J 5 bases short, with 11 bases between. CDR1 and CDR2 from the germline V gene are MNHNS and SASEGT. In nucleotides, the CDR3 is TGTGCCAGCAGGGAGGACCCTGACGAGCAGTACTTC. Translation: CASREDPDEQYF.

This clone was observed a few times. V is TRBV6-5 and J is TRBJ2-1; a possible D gene is TRBD1 (6 bases). The CDR3 contains 15 residues. Germline-derived CDR1 and CDR2 are MNHEY and SVGAGI. Trimming stripped 6 bases from V and 5 bases from J, with 17 bases between. CDR3 in amino acids: CASSPARQANNEQFF. In DNA, the CDR3 is TGTGCCAGCAGCCCCGCCCGACAGGCGAACAATGAGCAGTTCTTC.

This clone was seen just once. The chain joins TRBV18 to TRBJ2-7, with D possibly matching TRBD1 (5 bases). Between the trimmed V and J ends, which lost 1 base and 2 bases, there was a span of 9 bases. The CDR3 totals 14 residues. CDR1 is KGHSH and CDR2 is LQKENI in the germline V gene. CDR3 loop: CASSPRQSTYEQYF. CDR3 bases: TGTGCCAGCTCACCACGACAGTCGACCTACGAGCAGTACTTC.

This clone has a single count. The rearrangement links TRBV6-4 to TRBJ2-1, with 7 bases aligning to TRBD2. V lost 10 bases, J lost 6 bases, and 15 bases stayed unmatched. The CDR3 loop spans 15 amino acids. Germline V CDR1 and CDR2: MRHNA, SNTAGT. The chain's CDR3 is CATQPPAGAPNEQFF. CDR3 DNA: TGTGCCACCCAACCCCCGGCGGGAGCTCCCAATGAGCAGTTCTTC.

The V gene is TRBV7-2, the J gene TRBJ2-1; unclear D gene. This CDR3 comprises 14 residues. Germline-derived CDR1 and CDR2 are SGHTA and FQGNSA. Deletions cut 3 bases from V and 0 bases from J, with 6 bases between. Written as DNA, the CDR3 is TGTGCCAGCAGCTTTATTAGCTCCTACAATGAGCAGTTCTTC. Translating gives CASSFISSYNEQFF.

V and J are TRBV18 and TRBJ2-3; 7 bases map to TRBD2. The CDR3 length is 16 residues. Trimming cost V 0 bases and J 2 bases; bases outside gene matches: 5. In germline, CDR1 is KGHSH, CDR2 LQKENI. CDR3 region: CASSPPPSGYTDTQYF. The DNA of the CDR3 is TGTGCCAGCTCACCACCGCCTAGCGGATACACAGATACGCAGTATTTT.

This clone was recorded once. This chain links TRBV15 with TRBJ2-4; a weak D match, TRBD2 (6 bases). In germline, CDR1 is LNHNV, CDR2 YYDKDF (reference sequence). This CDR3 is 16 amino acids long. V was cut by 7 bases and J by 7 bases, with 23 bases left in between. The CDR3: CATKGGSGSEDNIQYF. In DNA form, the CDR3 reads TGTGCCACCAAGGGCGGTAGCGGAAGTGAGGACAACATTCAGTACTTC.

This chain connects TRBV4-3 to TRBJ2-6; 11 nucleotides line up with TRBD1. V gave up 4 bases and J gave up 2 bases; unmatched junction bases: 16. The CDR3 is made up of 21 amino acids. Germline V CDR1 and CDR2: LGHNA, YSLEER. The CDR3 loop is CASSREPGGQGELAGANVLTF. As DNA, the CDR3 is TGCGCCAGCAGCCGGGAACCTGGGGGACAGGGGGAGTTAGCTGGGGCCAACGTCCTGACTTTC.

The chain recombines TRBV28 with TRBJ2-3; D remains unclear. This CDR3 has 11 amino acids. Germline V gene lookup returns CDR1 MDHEN and CDR2 SYDVKM. DNA of the CDR3: TGTGCTAGTATCGGTCCGGATACGCAGTATTTT. This gives the protein CASIGPDTQYF.

The chain joins TRBV6-1 to TRBJ2-5; no clear D. V was shortened by 8 bases and J by 2 bases, with 9 bases between the two germline ends. The CDR3 contains 12 residues. The germline CDR1 and CDR2 sequences are MNHNS and SASEGT. This CDR3 reads CASQRLQETQYF. The CDR3 nucleotides read TGTGCCAGCCAGAGGTTACAAGAGACCCAGTACTTC.

The chain carries TRBV4-2 and TRBJ1-4; D not resolved. V was shortened by 5 bases and J by 8 bases, with 15 bases between the two germline ends. CDR3 size: 14 residues. Germline values: CDR1 LGHNA, CDR2 YNFKEQ. CDR3 sequence: CASSNPEGREKLFF. The DNA of the CDR3 is TGTGCCAGCAGCAACCCCGAGGGTCGGGAAAAACTGTTTTTT.

The chain couples TRBV4-1 to TRBJ2-1; D unclear. This CDR3 spans 17 amino acids. Germline V gene lookup returns CDR1 MGHRA and CDR2 YSYEKL. Trimming shortened V by 6 bases and J by 2 bases, and 20 bases separated the two germline ends. As DNA, the CDR3 is TGCGCCAGCAGGCGTATCGGGTGGATAGACGCCTACAATGAGCAGTTCTTC. This gives the protein CASRRIGWIDAYNEQFF.

This chain connects TRBV11-2 to TRBJ2-1, with 9 nucleotides matching TRBD2. Germline V CDR1 and CDR2: SGHAT, FQNNGV. Unmatched junction bases numbered 13, after V lost 1 base and J lost 6 bases. CDR3 length equals 18 residues. This CDR3 is CASSLVVASGEFINEQFF. The CDR3 region has the DNA TGTGCCAGCAGCTTAGTGGTCGCTAGCGGGGAATTTATCAATGAGCAGTTCTTC.

This rearrangement joins TRBV5-6 to TRBJ1-5, with D tentatively TRBD1 (5 bases). Per the germline V gene, CDR1 is SGHDT and CDR2 is YYEEEE. This CDR3 has 14 amino acids. The ends were cut back, 3 bases at V and 2 bases at J, with 9 bases in the middle. The CDR3 nucleotides read TGTGCCAGCAGCTGGGGACTGCGCAATCAGCCCCAGCATTTT. Protein product: CASSWGLRNQPQHF.

The chain has TRBV6-6 and TRBJ1-6; D perhaps matches TRBD1 (6 bases). The CDR3 length is 14 residues. Trimming left V 6 bases short and J 6 bases short, with 12 bases between. Per germline, CDR1 MNHNY and CDR2 SVGAGI (reference sequence). The CDR3 DNA sequence: TGTGCCAGCAGCGCACAGGGATCTAATTCACCCCTCCACTTT. Translation: CASSAQGSNSPLHF.

This chain joins TRBV18 and TRBJ1-4; D gene uncertain. Germline V gives CDR1 KGHSH, CDR2 LQKENI. This CDR3 comprises 14 residues. Trimming took 3 bases from V and 7 from J, leaving 12 bases between them. The CDR3 loop reads CASSPLAQAEKLFF. The CDR3 DNA sequence: TGTGCCAGCTCACCGTTGGCTCAGGCTGAAAAACTGTTTTTT.

This rearrangement joins TRBV28 to TRBJ2-1; a weak D match, TRBD2 (6 bases). CDR1 MDHEN and CDR2 SYDVKM come from the germline V gene. V was shortened by 0 bases and J by 2 bases, with 8 bases between the two germline ends. The CDR3 sequence is 15 residues long. Written as DNA, the CDR3 is TGTGCCAGCAGTTTATGGCGGGGAACCTACAATGAGCAGTTCTTC. Protein product: CASSLWRGTYNEQFF. The variable domain in full, completed from reference TRBV28 and TRBJ2-1, reads DVKVTQSSRYLVKRTGEKVFLECVQDMDHENMFWYRQDPGLGLRLIYFSYDVKMKEKGDIPEGYSVSREKKERFSLILESASTNQTSMYLCASSLWRGTYNEQFFGPGTRLTVL.

V gene TRBV5-6 combines with J gene TRBJ2-1; TRBD1 matches at 8 bases. Germline values: CDR1 SGHDT, CDR2 YYEEEE. The CDR3 consists of 15 residues. Trimming cost V 1 base and J 6 bases; bases outside gene matches: 6. CDR3 protein: CASSLSGGLSNEQFF. DNA for the CDR3: TGTGCCAGCAGCTTGTCAGGGGGCTTAAGCAATGAGCAGTTCTTC.